What follows is one T cell receptor (beta chain) and its context. This entry belongs to a study of CD8 T cells in Susac syndrome. In germline, CDR1 is SGHTA, CDR2 FQGTGA. The CDR3 is 14 amino acids. Trimming took off 4 bases at V and 8 bases at J, with 17 bases between the two ends. About 0.5 to 1 ug RNA was reverse transcribed with random hexamers. TCRdb redid the calling of the immunoSEQ multiplex PCR reads with MiXCR, one entry per CDR3 protein. The data hold more than 150,000 distinct CDR3 sequences, with approximately 94% observed a single time. The sample was CD4+ T cells from PBMCs. This TCR was recovered from a human donor with Susac syndrome. The chain employs TRBV7-3 and TRBJ1-2, with unresolved D. CDR3 in amino acids: CASSSPEGSEGYTF. The CDR3 nucleotides are TGTGCCAGCAGCTCTCCCGAGGGCAGTGAGGGCTACACCTTC.